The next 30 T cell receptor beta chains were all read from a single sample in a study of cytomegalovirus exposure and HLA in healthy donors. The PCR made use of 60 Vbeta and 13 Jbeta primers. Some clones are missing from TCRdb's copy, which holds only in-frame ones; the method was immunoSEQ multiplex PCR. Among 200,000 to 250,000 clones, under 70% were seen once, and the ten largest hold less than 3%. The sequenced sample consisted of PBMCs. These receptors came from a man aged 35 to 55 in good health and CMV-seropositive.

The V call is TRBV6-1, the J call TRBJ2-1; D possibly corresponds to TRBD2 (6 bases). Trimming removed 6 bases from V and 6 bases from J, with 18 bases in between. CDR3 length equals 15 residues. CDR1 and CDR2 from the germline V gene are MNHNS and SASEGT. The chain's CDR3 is CASRRLEISSNEQFF. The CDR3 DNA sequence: TGTGCCAGCAGGAGACTAGAAATCTCTTCCAATGAGCAGTTCTTC.

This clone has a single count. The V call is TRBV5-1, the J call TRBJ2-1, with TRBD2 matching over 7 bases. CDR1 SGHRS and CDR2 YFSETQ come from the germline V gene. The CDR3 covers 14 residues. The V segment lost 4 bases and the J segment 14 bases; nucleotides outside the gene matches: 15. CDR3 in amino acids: CASSGVGEGFTEFF. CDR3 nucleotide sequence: TGCGCCAGCAGCGGGGTGGGGGAGGGCTTCACGGAGTTCTTC. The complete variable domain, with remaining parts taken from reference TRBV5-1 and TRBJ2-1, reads KAGVTQTPRYLIKTRGQQVTLSCSPISGHRSVSWYQQTPGQGLQFLFEYFSETQRNKGNFPGRFSGRQFSNSRSEMNVSTLELGDSALYLCASSGVGEGFTEFFGPGTRLTVL.

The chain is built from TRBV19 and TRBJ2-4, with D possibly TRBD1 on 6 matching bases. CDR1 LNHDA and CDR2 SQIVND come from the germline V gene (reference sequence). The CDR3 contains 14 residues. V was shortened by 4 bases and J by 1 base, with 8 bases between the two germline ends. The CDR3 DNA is TGTGCCAGTAGTACAGGGGATGCCAAAAACATTCAGTACTTC. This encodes CASSTGDAKNIQYF.

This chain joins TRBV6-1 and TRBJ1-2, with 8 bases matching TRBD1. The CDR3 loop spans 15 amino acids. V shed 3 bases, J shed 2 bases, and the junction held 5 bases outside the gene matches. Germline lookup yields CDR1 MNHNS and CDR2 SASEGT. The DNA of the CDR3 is TGTGCCAGCAGTGAGGGCTACAGGGGGAACTATGGCTACACCTTC. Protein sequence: CASSEGYRGNYGYTF.

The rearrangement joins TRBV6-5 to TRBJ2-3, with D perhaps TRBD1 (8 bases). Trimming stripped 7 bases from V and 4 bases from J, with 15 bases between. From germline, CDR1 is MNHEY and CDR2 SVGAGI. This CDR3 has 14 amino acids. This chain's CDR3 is CASKLQGGSDTQYF. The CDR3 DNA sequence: TGTGCCAGCAAACTACAGGGGGGGTCAGATACGCAGTATTTT.

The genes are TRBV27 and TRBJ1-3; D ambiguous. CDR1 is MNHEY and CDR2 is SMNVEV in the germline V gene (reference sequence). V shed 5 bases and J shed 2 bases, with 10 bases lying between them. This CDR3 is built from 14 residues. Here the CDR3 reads CASSPVHPGNTIYF. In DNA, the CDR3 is TGTGCCAGCAGTCCCGTACACCCTGGAAACACCATATATTTT.

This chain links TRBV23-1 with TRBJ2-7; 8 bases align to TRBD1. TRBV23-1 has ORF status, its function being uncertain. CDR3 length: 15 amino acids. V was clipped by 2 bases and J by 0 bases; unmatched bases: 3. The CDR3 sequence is CASSQEDRASYEQYF. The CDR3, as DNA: TGCGCCAGCAGTCAAGAGGACAGGGCCTCCTACGAGCAGTACTTC.

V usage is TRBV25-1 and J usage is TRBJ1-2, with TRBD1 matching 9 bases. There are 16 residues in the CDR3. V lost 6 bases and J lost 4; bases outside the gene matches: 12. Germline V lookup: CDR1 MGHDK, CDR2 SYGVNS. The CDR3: CASSQAGGTGSYGYTF. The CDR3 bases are TGTGCCAGCAGCCAAGCCGGGGGGACAGGGTCCTATGGCTACACCTTC.

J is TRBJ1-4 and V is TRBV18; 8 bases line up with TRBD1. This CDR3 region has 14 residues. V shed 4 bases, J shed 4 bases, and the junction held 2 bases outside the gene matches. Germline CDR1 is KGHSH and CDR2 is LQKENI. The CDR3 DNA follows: TGTGCCAGCTCACTCGGACAGGGTAATGAAAAACTGTTTTTT. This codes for CASSLGQGNEKLFF.

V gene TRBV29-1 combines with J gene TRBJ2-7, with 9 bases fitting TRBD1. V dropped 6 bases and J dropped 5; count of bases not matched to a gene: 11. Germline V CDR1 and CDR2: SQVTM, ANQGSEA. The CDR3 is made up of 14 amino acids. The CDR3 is CSVETGTGTHEQYF. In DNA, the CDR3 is TGCAGCGTGGAGACCGGGACAGGGACGCACGAGCAGTACTTC.

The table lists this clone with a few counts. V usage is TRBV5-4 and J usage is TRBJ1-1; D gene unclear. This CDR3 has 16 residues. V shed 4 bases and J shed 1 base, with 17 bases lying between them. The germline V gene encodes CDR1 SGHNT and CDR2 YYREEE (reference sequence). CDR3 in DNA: TGTGCCAGCAGCCACATTGTCCCGGGAGAGAACACTGAAGCTTTCTTT. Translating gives CASSHIVPGENTEAFF.

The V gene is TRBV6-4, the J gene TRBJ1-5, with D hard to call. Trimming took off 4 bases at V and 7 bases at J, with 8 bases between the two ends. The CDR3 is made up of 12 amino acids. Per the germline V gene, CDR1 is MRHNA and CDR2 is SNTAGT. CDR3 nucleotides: TGTGCCAGCAGTGGGGGAGGGCAGCCCCAGCATTTT. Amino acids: CASSGGGQPQHF.

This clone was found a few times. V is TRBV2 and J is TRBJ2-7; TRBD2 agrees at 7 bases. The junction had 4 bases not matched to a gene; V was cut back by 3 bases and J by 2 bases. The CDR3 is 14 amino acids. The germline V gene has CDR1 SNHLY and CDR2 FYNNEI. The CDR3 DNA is TGTGCCAGCAGTGAGGAAGGGAGGGCCTACGAGCAGTACTTC. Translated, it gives CASSEEGRAYEQYF.

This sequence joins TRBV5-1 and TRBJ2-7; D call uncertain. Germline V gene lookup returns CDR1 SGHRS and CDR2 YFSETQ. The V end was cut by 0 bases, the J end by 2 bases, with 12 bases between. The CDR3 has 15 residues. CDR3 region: CASSLASSVTYEQYF. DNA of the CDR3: TGCGCCAGCAGCTTGGCCTCGTCGGTCACCTACGAGCAGTACTTC.

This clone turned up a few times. The CDR3 coding sequence is TGTGCCAGCAGCAAAGCAGGGGCAGGGTTTGAAGCTTTCTTT. Its translation is CASSKAGAGFEAFF. The chain is built from TRBV6-5 and TRBJ1-1, with a tentative D call TRBD1 (6 bases). Deletions cut 6 bases from V and 7 bases from J, with 18 bases between. CDR1 is MNHEY and CDR2 is SVGAGI in the germline V gene. CDR3 size: 14 residues.

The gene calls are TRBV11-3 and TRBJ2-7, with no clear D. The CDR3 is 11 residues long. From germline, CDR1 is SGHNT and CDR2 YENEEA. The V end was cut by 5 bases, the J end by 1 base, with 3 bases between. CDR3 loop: CASSPSYEQYF. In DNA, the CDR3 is TGTGCCAGCAGCCCGTCCTACGAGCAGTACTTC.

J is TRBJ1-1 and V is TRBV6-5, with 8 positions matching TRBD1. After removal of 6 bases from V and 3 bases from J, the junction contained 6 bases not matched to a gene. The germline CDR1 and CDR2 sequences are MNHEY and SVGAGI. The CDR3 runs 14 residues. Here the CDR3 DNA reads TGTGCCAGCAGACTCAGGGGGCGATACACTGAAGCTTTCTTT. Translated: CASRLRGRYTEAFF.

CDR3 amino acids: CASSVTGYEQFF. In nucleotides, the CDR3 is TGTGCCAGCAGCGTTACGGGGTATGAGCAGTTCTTC. V and J are TRBV11-2 and TRBJ2-1; possibly TRBD2 for D (5 bases). This CDR3 comprises 12 residues. Germline assignment: CDR1 SGHAT and CDR2 FQNNGV. V was shortened by 5 bases and J by 8 bases, with 10 bases between the two germline ends.

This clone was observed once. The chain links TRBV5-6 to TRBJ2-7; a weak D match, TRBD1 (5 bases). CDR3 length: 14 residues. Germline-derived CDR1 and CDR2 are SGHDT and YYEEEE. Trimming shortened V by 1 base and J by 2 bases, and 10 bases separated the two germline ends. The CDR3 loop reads CASSLYTGTYEQYF. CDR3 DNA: TGTGCCAGCAGCTTGTATACAGGTACCTACGAGCAGTACTTC. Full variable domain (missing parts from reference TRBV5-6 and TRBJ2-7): DAGVTQSPTHLIKTRGQQVTLRCSPKSGHDTVSWYQQALGQGPQFIFQYYEEEERQRGNFPDRFSGHQFPNYSSELNVNALLLGDSALYLCASSLYTGTYEQYFGPGTRLTVT.

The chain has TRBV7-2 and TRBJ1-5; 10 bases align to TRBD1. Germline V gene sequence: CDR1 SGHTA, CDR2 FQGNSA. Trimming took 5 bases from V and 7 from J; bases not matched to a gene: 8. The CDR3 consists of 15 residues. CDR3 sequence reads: CASSPRTGGGQPQHF. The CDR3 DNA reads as TGTGCCAGCAGCCCCCGGACAGGGGGTGGCCAGCCCCAGCATTTT.

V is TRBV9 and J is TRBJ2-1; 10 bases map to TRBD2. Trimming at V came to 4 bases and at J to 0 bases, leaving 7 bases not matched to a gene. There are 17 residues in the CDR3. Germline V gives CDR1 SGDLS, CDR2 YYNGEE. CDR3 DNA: TGTGCCAGCAGCTCCTCTAGCGGGGGCAGCTCCTACAATGAGCAGTTCTTC. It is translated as CASSSSSGGSSYNEQFF.

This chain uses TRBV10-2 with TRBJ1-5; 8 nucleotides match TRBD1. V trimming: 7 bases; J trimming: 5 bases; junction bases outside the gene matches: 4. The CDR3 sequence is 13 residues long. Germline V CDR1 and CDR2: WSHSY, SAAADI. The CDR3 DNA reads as TGCGCCAGCACCGAGACAGGGGATCAGCCCCAGCATTTT. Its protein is CASTETGDQPQHF.

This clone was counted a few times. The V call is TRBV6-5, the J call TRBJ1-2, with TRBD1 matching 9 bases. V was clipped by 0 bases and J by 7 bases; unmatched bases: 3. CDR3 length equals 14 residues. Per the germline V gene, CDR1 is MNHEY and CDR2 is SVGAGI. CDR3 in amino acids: CASSYSTGGRGYTF. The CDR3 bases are TGTGCCAGCAGTTACTCCACAGGGGGCCGTGGCTACACCTTC.

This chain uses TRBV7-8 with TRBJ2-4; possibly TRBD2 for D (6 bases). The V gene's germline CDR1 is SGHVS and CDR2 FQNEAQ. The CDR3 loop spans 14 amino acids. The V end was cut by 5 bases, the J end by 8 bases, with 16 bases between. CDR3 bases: TGTGCCAGCAGCCCCCCGGATGGGGGGTACATTCAGTACTTC. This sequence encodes CASSPPDGGYIQYF.

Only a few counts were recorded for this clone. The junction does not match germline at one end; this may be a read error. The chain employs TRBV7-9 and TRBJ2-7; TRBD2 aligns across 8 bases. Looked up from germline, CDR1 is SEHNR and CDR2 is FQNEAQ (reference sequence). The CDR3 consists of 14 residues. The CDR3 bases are TGTTCCAGCAGCTTCGGGGGGGCGGCCTACGAGCAGTACTTC. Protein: CSSSFGGAAYEQYF.

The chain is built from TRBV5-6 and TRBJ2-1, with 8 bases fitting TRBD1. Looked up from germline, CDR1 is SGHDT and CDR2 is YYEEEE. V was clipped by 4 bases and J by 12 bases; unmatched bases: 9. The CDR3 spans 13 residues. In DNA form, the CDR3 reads TGTGCCAGCAGCGTCGGACAGGGCCTCGGGCAGTTCTTC. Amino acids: CASSVGQGLGQFF.

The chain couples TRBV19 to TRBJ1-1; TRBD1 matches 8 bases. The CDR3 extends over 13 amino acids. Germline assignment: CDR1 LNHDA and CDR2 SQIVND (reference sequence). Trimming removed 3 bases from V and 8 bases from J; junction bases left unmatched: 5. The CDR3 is CASSIDRGQEAFF. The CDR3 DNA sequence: TGTGCCAGTAGTATCGACAGGGGCCAAGAAGCTTTCTTT.

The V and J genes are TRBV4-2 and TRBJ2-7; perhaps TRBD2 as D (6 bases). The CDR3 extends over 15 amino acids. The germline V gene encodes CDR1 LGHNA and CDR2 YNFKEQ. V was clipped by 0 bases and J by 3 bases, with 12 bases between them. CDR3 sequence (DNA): TGTGCCAGCAGCCAAGAGTGGGGACTCCTCTACGAGCAGTACTTC. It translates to CASSQEWGLLYEQYF.

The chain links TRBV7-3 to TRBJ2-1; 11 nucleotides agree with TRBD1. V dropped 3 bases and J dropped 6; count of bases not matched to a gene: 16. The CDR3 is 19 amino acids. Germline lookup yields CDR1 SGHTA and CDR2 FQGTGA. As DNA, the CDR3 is TGTGCCAGCAGCTTTTCCGGGACAGGGGGTACCTTGGGTGTCAATGAGCAGTTCTTC. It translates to CASSFSGTGGTLGVNEQFF.

CDR3 loop: CASSTGGIYTDTQYF. CDR3 in DNA: TGTGCCAGTAGTACGGGGGGAATTTACACAGATACGCAGTATTTT. The rearrangement joins TRBV19 to TRBJ2-3, with 7 bases lining up with TRBD2. V lost 4 bases and J lost 2; bases outside the gene matches: 6. The germline gives CDR1 LNHDA, CDR2 SQIVND (reference sequence). This CDR3 spans 15 amino acids.